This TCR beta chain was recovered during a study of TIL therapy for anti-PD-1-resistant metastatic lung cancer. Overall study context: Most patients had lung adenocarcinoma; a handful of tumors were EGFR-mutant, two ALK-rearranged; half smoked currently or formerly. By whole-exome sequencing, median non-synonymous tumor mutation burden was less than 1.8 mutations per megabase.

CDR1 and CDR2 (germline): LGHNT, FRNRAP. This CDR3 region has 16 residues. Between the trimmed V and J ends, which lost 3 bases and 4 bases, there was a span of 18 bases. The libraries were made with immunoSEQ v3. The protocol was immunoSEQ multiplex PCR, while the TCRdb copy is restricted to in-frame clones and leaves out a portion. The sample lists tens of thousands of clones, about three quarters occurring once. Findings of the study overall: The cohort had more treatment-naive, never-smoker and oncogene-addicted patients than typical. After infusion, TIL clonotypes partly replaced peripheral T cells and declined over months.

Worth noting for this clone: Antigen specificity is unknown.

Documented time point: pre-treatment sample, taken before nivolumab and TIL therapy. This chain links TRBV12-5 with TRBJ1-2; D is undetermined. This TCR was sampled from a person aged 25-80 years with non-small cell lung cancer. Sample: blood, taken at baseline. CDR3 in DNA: TGTGCTAGTGGTTTCGCGGGAAGGCTATCCGGCTATGGCTACACCTTC. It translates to CASGFAGRLSGYGYTF.